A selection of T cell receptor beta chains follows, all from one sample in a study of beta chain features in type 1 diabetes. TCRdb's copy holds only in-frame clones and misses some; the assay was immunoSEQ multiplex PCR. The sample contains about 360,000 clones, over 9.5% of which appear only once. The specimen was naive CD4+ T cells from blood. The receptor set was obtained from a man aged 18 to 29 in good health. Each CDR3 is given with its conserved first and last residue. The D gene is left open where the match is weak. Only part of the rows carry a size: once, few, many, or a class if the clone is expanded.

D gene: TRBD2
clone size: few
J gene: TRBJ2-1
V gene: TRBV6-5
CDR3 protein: CASGSSGGGHEQFF
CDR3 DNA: TGTGCCAGCGGCTCCTCTGGGGGAGGGCATGAGCAGTTCTTC

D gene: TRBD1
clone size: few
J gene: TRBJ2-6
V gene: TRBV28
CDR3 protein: CASSSGTGGVGANVLTF
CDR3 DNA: TGTGCCAGCAGTTCCGGGACAGGGGGCGTAGGGGCCAACGTCCTGACTTTC

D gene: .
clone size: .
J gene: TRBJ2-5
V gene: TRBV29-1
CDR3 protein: CSVEGLAEETQYF
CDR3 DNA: TGCAGCGTTGAAGGGCTAGCCGAAGAGACCCAGTACTTC

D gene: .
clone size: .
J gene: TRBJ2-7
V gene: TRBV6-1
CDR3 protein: CASSVLTVSYEQYF
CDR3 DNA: TGTGCCAGCAGTGTCCTAACAGTCTCCTACGAGCAGTACTTC

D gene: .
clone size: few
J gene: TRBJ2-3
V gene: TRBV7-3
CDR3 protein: CASSLRGSEGTQYF
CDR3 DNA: TGTGCCAGCAGCTTAAGGGGTAGCGAGGGTACGCAGTATTTT

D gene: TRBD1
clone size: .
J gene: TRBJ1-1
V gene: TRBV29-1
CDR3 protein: CSVIYEGQRNTEAFF
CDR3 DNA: TGCAGCGTTATCTATGAGGGACAGCGGAACACTGAAGCTTTCTTT

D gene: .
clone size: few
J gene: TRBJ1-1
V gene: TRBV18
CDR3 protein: CASSLGFGTEAFF
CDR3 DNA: TGTGCCAGCTCACTGGGCTTCGGCACTGAAGCTTTCTTT

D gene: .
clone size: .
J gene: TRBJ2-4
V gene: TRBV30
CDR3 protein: CAWSDRAGKNIQYF
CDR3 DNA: TGTGCCTGGAGTGATAGAGCGGGCAAAAACATTCAGTACTTC

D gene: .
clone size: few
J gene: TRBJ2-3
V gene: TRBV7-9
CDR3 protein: CASSPPGIQNTDTQYF
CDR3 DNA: TGTGCCAGCAGCCCCCCAGGTATACAAAACACAGATACGCAGTATTTT

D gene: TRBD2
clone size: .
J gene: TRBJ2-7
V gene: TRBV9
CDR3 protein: CASSVGGRALYEQYF
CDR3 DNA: TGTGCCAGCAGCGTAGGCGGGAGGGCCTTATACGAGCAGTACTTC

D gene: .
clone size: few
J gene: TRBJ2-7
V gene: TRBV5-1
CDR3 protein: CASSEAGDSLSYF
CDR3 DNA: TGCGCCAGCAGCGAGGCCGGAGACAGCCTTTCGTACTTC

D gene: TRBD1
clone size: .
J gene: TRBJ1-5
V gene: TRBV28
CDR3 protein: CASSLGGQGAQPQHF
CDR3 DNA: TGTGCCAGCAGTTTGGGGGGGCAGGGGGCCCAGCCCCAGCATTTT

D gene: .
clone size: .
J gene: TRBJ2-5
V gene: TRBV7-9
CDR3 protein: CATRRVEVRETQYF
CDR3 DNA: TGTGCCACGCGGAGGGTTGAGGTGAGAGAGACCCAGTACTTC

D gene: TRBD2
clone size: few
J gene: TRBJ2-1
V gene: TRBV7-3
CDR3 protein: CASSLRTSGDIRDEQFF
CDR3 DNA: TGTGCCAGCAGCTTAAGGACTAGCGGGGACATCCGAGATGAGCAGTTCTTC

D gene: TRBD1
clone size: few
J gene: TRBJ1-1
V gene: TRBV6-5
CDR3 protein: CASSQDRGGFEAFF
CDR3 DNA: TGTGCCAGCAGCCAGGACAGGGGCGGATTTGAAGCTTTCTTT

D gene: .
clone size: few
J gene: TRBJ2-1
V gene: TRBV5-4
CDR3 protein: CASSFEGGTSFSNEQFF
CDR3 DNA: TGTGCCAGCAGCTTTGAGGGCGGGACGAGCTTTTCTAATGAGCAGTTCTTC

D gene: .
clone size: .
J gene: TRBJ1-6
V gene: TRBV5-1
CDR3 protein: CASSLVGSTSPLHF
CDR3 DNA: TGCGCCAGCAGCTTGGTCGGGAGCACTTCACCCCTCCACTTT

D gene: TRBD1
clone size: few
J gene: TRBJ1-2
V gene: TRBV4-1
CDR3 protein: CASSQDNRGLDYGYTF
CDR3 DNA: TGCGCCAGCAGCCAAGATAACAGGGGACTTGACTATGGCTACACCTTC

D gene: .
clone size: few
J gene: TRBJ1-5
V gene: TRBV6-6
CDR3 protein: CASSYTVWGDQPQHF
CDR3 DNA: TGTGCCAGCAGTTACACGGTTTGGGGAGATCAGCCCCAGCATTTT

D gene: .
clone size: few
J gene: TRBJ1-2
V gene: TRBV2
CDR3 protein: CASSEFGEAANYGYTF
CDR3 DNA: TGTGCCAGCAGTGAATTCGGGGAGGCAGCTAACTATGGCTACACCTTC

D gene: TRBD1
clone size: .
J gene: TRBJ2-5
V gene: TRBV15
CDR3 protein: CATSSPGTGEETQYF
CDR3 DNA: TGTGCCACCAGCAGCCCCGGGACAGGCGAAGAGACCCAGTACTTC

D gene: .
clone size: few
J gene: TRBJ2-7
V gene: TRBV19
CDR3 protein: CASAQQGVGEQYF
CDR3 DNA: TGTGCCAGTGCACAACAGGGAGTAGGCGAGCAGTACTTC

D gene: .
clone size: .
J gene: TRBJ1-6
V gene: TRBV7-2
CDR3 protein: CASSLATLGGSYNSPLHF
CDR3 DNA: TGTGCCAGCAGCTTAGCGACCCTGGGAGGATCCTATAATTCACCCCTCCACTTT

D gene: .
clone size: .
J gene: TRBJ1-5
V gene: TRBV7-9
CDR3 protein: CASSLWQGGFNQPQHF
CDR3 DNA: TGTGCCAGCAGCTTATGGCAGGGAGGATTTAATCAGCCCCAGCATTTT

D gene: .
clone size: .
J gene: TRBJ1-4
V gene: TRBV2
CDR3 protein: CASKTFEGQKLFF
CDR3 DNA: TGTGCCAGCAAAACCTTCGAGGGTCAGAAACTGTTTTTT

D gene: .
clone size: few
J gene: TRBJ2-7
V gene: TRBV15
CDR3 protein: CATSRQGFNEQYF
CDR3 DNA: TGTGCCACCAGCAGACAGGGGTTCAACGAGCAGTACTTC

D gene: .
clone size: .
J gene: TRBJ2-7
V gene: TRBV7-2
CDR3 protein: CASSYDTYEQYF
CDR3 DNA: TGTGCCAGCAGCTACGACACCTACGAGCAGTACTTC

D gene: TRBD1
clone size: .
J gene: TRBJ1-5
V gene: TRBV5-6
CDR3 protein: CASSLGQGTGALPQHF
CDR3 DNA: TGTGCCAGCAGCTTGGGGCAGGGGACAGGGGCCTTGCCCCAGCATTTT